Following are 8 T cell receptor beta chains from one sample sequenced in a study of human T cells and chemical hapten exposure. TCRdb fed the RACE reads into MiXCR, producing one record per CDR3 protein. The sample has more than 80,000 distinct CDR3 sequences, about 10% seen once. Described time point: patch test 2, 6 weeks after DPC sensitization. As for treatment: therapeutic diphenylcyclopropenone sensitization with weekly scalp DPC. Sequenced material: whole blood, taken in connection with sensitization to the hapten diphenylcyclopropenone (DPC). The source is a woman in her fifties or sixties with alopecia areata. Some clones in this sample may be carry-over from other donors' samples.

This clonotype was observed a handful of times. CDR3 DNA: TGTGCCAGCAGCCATGGTAGTTGGGGGGCTAGCAATCAGCCCCAGCATTTT. Its translation: CASSHGSWGASNQPQHF. V usage is TRBV3-1 and J usage is TRBJ1-5, with a possible D match to TRBD1 (6 bases). CDR3 length equals 17 residues. CDR1 is LGHDT, CDR2 YNNKEL, per germline (reference sequence). Between the trimmed V and J ends, which lost 3 bases and 0 bases, there was a span of 15 bases. Full variable domain (outside the CDR3, taken from reference TRBV3-1 and TRBJ1-5): DTAVSQTPKYLVTQMGNDKSIKCEQNLGHDTMYWYKQDSKKFLKIMFSYNNKELIINETVPNRFSPKSPDKAHLNLHINSLELGDSAVYFCASSHGSWGASNQPQHFGDGTRLSIL.

This clonotype was seen a handful of times. The chain links TRBV5-1 to TRBJ1-1; maybe TRBD1 (5 bases). The germline V gene encodes CDR1 SGHRS and CDR2 YFSETQ. There are 15 residues in the CDR3. V lost 2 bases to trimming and J lost 5 bases, with 16 bases between them. The CDR3 sequence is CASSFSRGGATEAFF. CDR3 DNA sequence: TGCGCCAGCAGCTTCTCGAGGGGAGGGGCAACTGAAGCTTTCTTT.

This clonotype appeared many times. The chain carries TRBV2 and TRBJ1-5; 9 positions agree with TRBD1. There are 15 residues in the CDR3. The V gene end was trimmed by 6 bases and the J gene end by 2 bases; junction bases not matched to a gene: 5. The V gene's germline CDR1 is SNHLY and CDR2 FYNNEI. This CDR3 is CASRTTGGGNQPQHF. CDR3 in DNA: TGTGCCAGCAGGACGACAGGGGGGGGCAATCAGCCCCAGCATTTT.

The rearrangement links TRBV29-1 to TRBJ2-5, with D maybe TRBD2 (6 bases). Deletions cut 7 bases from V and 5 bases from J, with 17 bases between. The germline V gene encodes CDR1 SQVTM and CDR2 ANQGSEA. This CDR3 region has 13 residues. The CDR3 here is CSAVGLDRETQYF. The CDR3 DNA reads TGCAGCGCTGTGGGACTGGATCGGGAGACCCAGTACTTC.

This clonotype was detected many times. The chain carries TRBV3-1 and TRBJ1-5, with D tentatively TRBD1 (5 bases). CDR1 is LGHDT, CDR2 YNNKEL, per germline (reference sequence). V shed 2 bases and J shed 7 bases, with 6 bases lying between them. This CDR3 comprises 12 residues. The CDR3 sequence is CASSQTGQPQHF. The CDR3 DNA reads TGTGCCAGCAGCCAAACAGGACAGCCCCAGCATTTT.

This clonotype has a handful of counts. V usage is TRBV28 and J usage is TRBJ1-1; tentative D call: TRBD1 (5 bases). The CDR3 covers 14 residues. Germline-derived CDR1 and CDR2 are MDHEN and SYDVKM. The ends were cut back, 4 bases at V and 2 bases at J, with 11 bases in the middle. CDR3 bases: TGTGCCAGCAGTTCCCCGGGACGTAACACTGAAGCTTTCTTT. It translates to CASSSPGRNTEAFF.

In its sample, this clonotype was seen a few times. The chain combines TRBV4-3 with TRBJ2-1; 8 positions agree with TRBD1. This CDR3 is built from 15 residues. Trimming took 4 bases from V and 6 from J; bases not matched to a gene: 8. Per the germline V gene, CDR1 is LGHNA and CDR2 is YSLEER. The CDR3 nucleotides read TGCGCCAGCAGCCTTCAGACAGGGGTACGCAATGAGCAGTTCTTC. As protein: CASSLQTGVRNEQFF.

The V and J genes are TRBV14 and TRBJ2-7; D is possibly TRBD2 (6 bases). Germline V gene data show CDR1 as SGHDN and CDR2 as FVKESK. The CDR3 covers 14 residues. V dropped 0 bases and J dropped 7 bases, with 13 bases sitting between them. The CDR3 DNA is TGTGCCAGCAGCCAAGATGCGGGGTATCGGGAGCAGTACTTC. This sequence encodes CASSQDAGYREQYF.